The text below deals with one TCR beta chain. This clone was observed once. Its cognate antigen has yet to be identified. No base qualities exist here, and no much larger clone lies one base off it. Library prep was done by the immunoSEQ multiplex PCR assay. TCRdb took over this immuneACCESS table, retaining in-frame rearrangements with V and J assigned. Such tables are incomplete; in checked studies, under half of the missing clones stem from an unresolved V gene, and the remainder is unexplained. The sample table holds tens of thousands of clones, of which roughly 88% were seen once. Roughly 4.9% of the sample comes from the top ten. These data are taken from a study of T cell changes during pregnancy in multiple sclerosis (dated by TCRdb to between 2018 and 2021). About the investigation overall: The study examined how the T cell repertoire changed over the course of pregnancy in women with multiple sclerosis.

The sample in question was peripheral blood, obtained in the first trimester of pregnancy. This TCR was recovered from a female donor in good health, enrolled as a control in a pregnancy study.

The DNA is as follows: TGTGCCTGGCAGCACAGGGGCACTGAAGCTTTCTTT. It translates as CAWQHRGTEAFF. This chain joins TRBV30 to TRBJ1-1, with TRBD1 identical over 7 junction bases. V has 5 bases trimmed and J has 4 bases trimmed; junction bases matching no gene number 4. The CDR3 runs 12 amino acids, cysteine and phenylalanine included. The entry retains the CDR3 DNA only, 36 bases that are in frame from base 1. As encoded in the germline V gene (reference sequence), CDR1 is GTSNPN while CDR2 is SVGIG.